The 31 T cell receptor beta chains below all came from one sample that was sequenced in a study of cytomegalovirus exposure and HLA in healthy donors. 60 Vbeta and 13 Jbeta primers were used in PCR. Sequencing was performed with immunoSEQ multiplex PCR; in TCRdb, only in-frame clones are kept and a portion is missing. Of some 120,000 clones listed, around three quarters are singletons. Sequencing was carried out using PBMCs. These receptors all stem from a young man in good health and CMV-seronegative.

V is TRBV28 and J is TRBJ2-6; D uncertain. The V end lost 3 bases, the J end lost 4 bases, and 13 bases lay between the germline ends. This CDR3 is built from 16 residues. Per the germline V gene, CDR1 is MDHEN and CDR2 is SYDVKM. CDR3 nucleotide sequence: TGTGCCAGCAGTTTCGACCGAGCTAGGGGGGCCAACGTCCTGACTTTC. Protein: CASSFDRARGANVLTF.

This clone occurred once. The V call is TRBV6-5, the J call TRBJ2-6; D possibly corresponds to TRBD1 (5 bases). V lost 5 bases and J 4 bases, leaving 12 bases between the germline ends. This CDR3 region has 15 residues. CDR1 is MNHEY and CDR2 is SVGAGI in the germline V gene. The CDR3 spells CASSTVTAGANVLTF. The DNA of the CDR3 is TGTGCCAGCAGTACAGTGACAGCAGGGGCCAACGTCCTGACTTTC.

The sample holds one count of this clone. The CDR3 coding sequence is TGTGCCAGCAGCGCAGAAGCGGGAACCTTCTACGAGCAGTACTTC. Its protein is CASSAEAGTFYEQYF. The chain recombines TRBV9 with TRBJ2-7, with 7 bases matching TRBD2. The CDR3 runs to 15 residues. CDR1 and CDR2 (germline): SGDLS, YYNGEE. Unmatched junction bases numbered 9, after V lost 3 bases and J lost 3 bases.

The chain employs TRBV29-1 and TRBJ1-1; 9 bases match TRBD1. Germline V lookup: CDR1 SQVTM, CDR2 ANQGSEA. V dropped 6 bases and J dropped 4; count of bases not matched to a gene: 9. The CDR3 sequence is 14 residues long. For the CDR3, the DNA is TGCAGCGTGGTAGAACAGGGGGCCGGCACTGAAGCTTTCTTT. Translating it yields CSVVEQGAGTEAFF.

The V and J genes are TRBV28 and TRBJ2-5; possibly TRBD2 for D (5 bases). V was pared by 2 bases and J by 9 bases, with 16 bases between. Looked up from germline, CDR1 is MDHEN and CDR2 is SYDVKM. This CDR3 has 14 amino acids. Written as DNA, the CDR3 is TGTGCCAGCAGTTTACTCCGACAAACTAGTCCCCAGTACTTC. Translation gives CASSLLRQTSPQYF.

The chain joins TRBV30 to TRBJ1-2, with 7 bases aligning to TRBD1. CDR1 and CDR2 (germline): GTSNPN, SVGIG (reference sequence). The CDR3 runs 13 residues. Trimming at V came to 8 bases and at J to 4 bases, leaving 10 bases not matched to a gene. CDR3 DNA sequence: TGTGCCAAACGGACAGGAGCCTTCTATGGCTACACCTTC. Translated: CAKRTGAFYGYTF.

The chain has TRBV14 and TRBJ1-1; the match to TRBD1 covers 10 bases. Per the germline V gene, CDR1 is SGHDN and CDR2 is FVKESK. J was trimmed by 4 bases and V by 3 bases; bases with no gene match: 11. The CDR3 length is 17 residues. CDR3 DNA: TGTGCCAGCAGCCAGCAGATACCCGGGACAGGGGCCACTGAAGCTTTCTTT. Amino acid sequence: CASSQQIPGTGATEAFF.

V usage is TRBV5-1 and J usage is TRBJ2-5, with 7 nucleotides matching TRBD1. Germline V gene lookup returns CDR1 SGHRS and CDR2 YFSETQ. J gave up 5 bases and V 1 base, and 5 bases lay outside the gene matches. The CDR3 has 14 amino acids. The CDR3 spells CASSLRGRGETQYF. CDR3 bases: TGCGCCAGCAGCTTGAGGGGCAGGGGGGAGACCCAGTACTTC. Full variable domain (remainder filled in from reference TRBV5-1 and TRBJ2-5): KAGVTQTPRYLIKTRGQQVTLSCSPISGHRSVSWYQQTPGQGLQFLFEYFSETQRNKGNFPGRFSGRQFSNSRSEMNVSTLELGDSALYLCASSLRGRGETQYFGPGTRLLVL.

This clone is a singleton in its sample. CDR3 in amino acids: CASSQDLRWGQDTEAFF. The CDR3 DNA is TGTGCCAGCAGCCAAGATCTGAGGTGGGGGCAGGACACTGAAGCTTTCTTT. The chain uses TRBV14 and TRBJ1-1, with TRBD1 as a possible D gene (6 bases). Germline V lookup: CDR1 SGHDN, CDR2 FVKESK. This CDR3 comprises 17 residues. V lost 0 bases to trimming and J lost 3 bases, with 17 bases between them.

This clone was seen more than once but under ten times. CDR3 bases: TGTGCCAGCACCAGACAGGATAGCAATCAGCCCCAGCATTTT. Residues: CASTRQDSNQPQHF. This chain uses TRBV2 with TRBJ1-5, with D possibly TRBD1 on 6 matching bases. V lost 7 bases and J 0 bases, leaving 10 bases between the germline ends. Per the germline V gene, CDR1 is SNHLY and CDR2 is FYNNEI. The CDR3 extends over 14 amino acids.

The genes are TRBV29-1 and TRBJ1-3; perhaps TRBD1 as D (6 bases). Trimming took off 6 bases at V and 4 bases at J, with 22 bases between the two ends. This CDR3 contains 16 residues. Germline V gene sequence: CDR1 SQVTM, CDR2 ANQGSEA. The chain's CDR3 is CSVRGRDTRRGNTIYF. CDR3 sequence (DNA): TGCAGCGTCAGGGGCCGGGACACAAGACGGGGAAACACCATATATTTT. The full variable domain, in which reference TRBV29-1 and TRBJ1-3 provide the parts outside the CDR3, is SAVISQKPSRDICQRGTSLTIQCQVDSQVTMMFWYRQQPGQSLTLIATANQGSEATYESGFVIDKFPISRPNLTFSTLTVSNMSPEDSSIYLCSVRGRDTRRGNTIYFGEGSWLTVV.

The chain uses TRBV19 and TRBJ1-6; D is uncertain. V lost 4 bases and J lost 6, with 7 bases in between. Per germline, CDR1 LNHDA and CDR2 SQIVND (reference sequence). The CDR3 has 13 amino acids. CDR3 sequence (DNA): TGTGCCAGTAGTAGCGGGGTTAATTCACCCCTCCACTTT. It encodes CASSSGVNSPLHF.

The chain carries TRBV7-9 and TRBJ1-6; weak D call: TRBD1 (6 bases). Germline CDR1 reads SEHNR; CDR2 reads FQNEAQ (reference sequence). V was pared by 1 base and J by 7 bases, with 11 bases between. The CDR3 length is 15 residues. The chain's CDR3 is CASSLGGGVNSPLHF. The CDR3 nucleotides read TGTGCCAGCAGCTTAGGAGGGGGGGTGAATTCACCCCTCCACTTT.

J is TRBJ2-5 and V is TRBV30; 13 bases are shared with TRBD2. The trim removed 1 base at V and 6 bases at J, leaving 8 bases unmatched. Germline V gene data show CDR1 as GTSNPN and CDR2 as SVGIG (reference sequence). The CDR3 sequence is 16 residues long. Written as DNA, the CDR3 is TGTGCCTGGAGTGCACTAGCGGGGGGGGCCTGGAAGACCCAGTACTTC. This sequence encodes CAWSALAGGAWKTQYF.

This clone has just a few counts. J is TRBJ1-2 and V is TRBV5-6; 7 positions agree with TRBD1. The ends lost 4 bases at V and 4 bases at J; junction bases unmatched: 7. Per germline, CDR1 SGHDT and CDR2 YYEEEE. The CDR3 sequence is 14 residues long. CDR3 in DNA: TGTGCCAGCAGCATCGGACAGGTAGCCTATGGCTACACCTTC. Protein: CASSIGQVAYGYTF.

This clone appeared a few times. The chain couples TRBV19 to TRBJ2-3; 8 nucleotides agree with TRBD2. The V gene's germline CDR1 is LNHDA and CDR2 SQIVND (reference sequence). This CDR3 spans 15 amino acids. J was trimmed by 4 bases and V by 4 bases; bases with no gene match: 7. CDR3 sequence: CASSSSGGEADTQYF. The CDR3 DNA reads as TGTGCCAGTAGTAGCAGCGGGGGAGAGGCAGATACGCAGTATTTT.

This clone was recorded a few times. The J gene is TRBJ2-7, the V gene TRBV6-5; TRBD1 might be the D (7 bases). Trimming removed 0 bases from V and 2 bases from J, with 11 bases in between. The CDR3 has 15 residues. Germline CDR1 is MNHEY and CDR2 is SVGAGI. The chain's CDR3 is CASSYSRGETYEQYF. CDR3 nucleotides: TGTGCCAGCAGTTACTCCAGGGGGGAGACCTACGAGCAGTACTTC.

The CDR3 protein is CASRYGQGSDQPQHF. The CDR3 nucleotides read TGTGCCAGCAGATATGGACAGGGATCGGATCAGCCCCAGCATTTT. The chain joins TRBV5-6 to TRBJ1-5, with 8 nucleotides matching TRBD1. The germline CDR1 and CDR2 sequences are SGHDT and YYEEEE. The ends lost 5 bases at V and 5 bases at J; junction bases unmatched: 9. CDR3 length: 15 residues.

The chain combines TRBV25-1 with TRBJ2-2; 8 bases map to TRBD1. With V trimmed by 4 bases and J by 3 bases, 1 base remained unmatched. In germline, CDR1 is MGHDK, CDR2 SYGVNS. CDR3 length: 14 residues. CDR3 region: CASSVDRDTGELFF. The CDR3 nucleotides read TGTGCCAGCAGTGTGGACAGGGACACCGGGGAGCTGTTTTTT.

J is TRBJ2-1 and V is TRBV9; maybe TRBD1 (9 bases). This CDR3 region has 16 residues. CDR1 and CDR2 from the germline V gene are SGDLS and YYNGEE. The ends were cut back, 2 bases at V and 7 bases at J, with 19 bases in the middle. The CDR3 sequence: CASSVGGGQGNNEQFF. The DNA for the CDR3 is TGTGCCAGCAGCGTCGGGGGGGGACAGGGAAATAATGAGCAGTTCTTC.

The chain is built from TRBV9 and TRBJ2-1, with TRBD2 identical over 11 bases. Trimming cost V 0 bases and J 3 bases; bases outside gene matches: 8. This CDR3 contains 18 residues. CDR1 and CDR2 (germline): SGDLS, YYNGEE. CDR3: CASSVAPIAGGFYNEQFF. The CDR3 DNA follows: TGTGCCAGCAGCGTAGCTCCAATAGCGGGAGGGTTCTACAATGAGCAGTTCTTC.

This chain links TRBV6-1 with TRBJ2-7; TRBD2 matches at 9 bases. The CDR3 covers 15 residues. V trimming: 5 bases; J trimming: 2 bases; junction bases outside the gene matches: 7. Germline V gene sequence: CDR1 MNHNS, CDR2 SASEGT. The CDR3 sequence is CASSPQAGGPYEQYF. The CDR3 DNA sequence: TGTGCCAGCAGTCCTCAGGCGGGGGGGCCCTACGAGCAGTACTTC.

This clone was recorded a few times. The V call is TRBV18, the J call TRBJ2-5; TRBD1 is a possible D gene (6 bases). Trimming took 4 bases from V and 3 from J, leaving 9 bases between them. The CDR3 covers 13 residues. CDR1 and CDR2 from the germline V gene are KGHSH and LQKENI. The CDR3 sequence is CASSQGGEETQYF. The CDR3 DNA follows: TGTGCCAGCTCACAAGGGGGTGAAGAGACCCAGTACTTC.

J is TRBJ1-1 and V is TRBV6-4; 8 nucleotides agree with TRBD1. CDR1 MRHNA and CDR2 SNTAGT come from the germline V gene. The CDR3 spans 16 residues. V gave up 5 bases and J gave up 4 bases; unmatched junction bases: 12. In DNA, the CDR3 is TGTGCCAGCAGTCGAAACCTGACAGGGGAGGCCACTGAAGCTTTCTTT. Translated: CASSRNLTGEATEAFF.

V gene TRBV5-6 combines with J gene TRBJ2-5; 10 bases map to TRBD1. Germline V lookup: CDR1 SGHDT, CDR2 YYEEEE. This CDR3 is 15 amino acids long. V lost 0 bases to trimming and J lost 5 bases; unmatched junction nucleotides: 4. The CDR3 sequence: CASSLETGGRETQYF. The DNA of the CDR3 is TGTGCCAGCAGCTTGGAGACAGGGGGCCGGGAGACCCAGTACTTC.

The chain carries TRBV6-1 and TRBJ2-1; 9 bases agree with TRBD2. With 6 bases clipped from V and 6 bases from J, the junction kept 3 bases outside the gene matches. The CDR3 has 13 amino acids. Germline CDR1 MNHNS, CDR2 SASEGT. The CDR3 protein is CASRVAGANEQFF. CDR3 nucleotides: TGTGCCAGCAGAGTAGCGGGAGCCAATGAGCAGTTCTTC.

The V and J genes are TRBV6-5 and TRBJ2-7; D remains unclear. Trimming stripped 4 bases from V and 4 bases from J, with 5 bases between. Germline V gives CDR1 MNHEY, CDR2 SVGAGI. This CDR3 has 11 residues. The CDR3 nucleotides are TGTGCCAGCAGTTCCGAGTACGAGCAGTACTTC. Amino acids: CASSSEYEQYF.

The table lists this clone with a few counts. This CDR3 is CAWSPRETQYF. The CDR3 nucleotides are TGTGCCTGGAGCCCGCGAGAGACCCAGTACTTC. The chain combines TRBV30 with TRBJ2-5; no definite D call. Germline lookup yields CDR1 GTSNPN and CDR2 SVGIG (reference sequence). The CDR3 spans 11 residues. Trimming pared 3 bases from V and 4 bases from J, leaving 6 bases between.

This clone was observed a single time. At one end the junction does not follow the germline gene, possibly because of a read error. The chain has TRBV4-1 and TRBJ1-2; 8 nucleotides align to TRBD1. Germline assignment: CDR1 MGHRA and CDR2 YSYEKL. The CDR3 runs 14 residues. The CDR3: CASSPGGPDYDYTF. DNA of the CDR3: TGCGCCAGCAGCCCAGGGGGCCCGGACTATGACTACACCTTC.

The rearrangement uses TRBV19 and TRBJ1-1, with TRBD1 matching over 8 bases. The CDR3 sequence is 15 residues long. From germline, CDR1 is LNHDA and CDR2 SQIVND (reference sequence). V shed 4 bases and J 1 base; nucleotides not matched to a gene: 5. The CDR3 nucleotides read TGTGCCAGTAGTACGCTAGGACAGGGGAACACTGAAGCTTTCTTT. This sequence encodes CASSTLGQGNTEAFF.

The chain recombines TRBV30 with TRBJ1-1; 8 nucleotides line up with TRBD1. The V gene end was trimmed by 4 bases and the J gene end by 4 bases; junction bases not matched to a gene: 5. Germline CDR1 reads GTSNPN; CDR2 reads SVGIG (reference sequence). The CDR3 has 13 amino acids. For the CDR3, the DNA is TGTGCCTGGACCGTGGGACAGGTCACTGAAGCTTTCTTT. This sequence encodes CAWTVGQVTEAFF.